This entry lists 21 T cell receptor beta chains sequenced from one sample in a study of blood T cell repertoires in COVID-19 (dated by TCRdb to the early 2020s). The library was generated by the immunoSEQ multiplex PCR assay. TCRdb holds this immuneACCESS table with in-frame rearrangements only. Some clones are missing; in checked studies, unresolved V genes explain under half, and the rest has no known cause. This sample comprises 60,000 to 75,000 clones, 85% of them detected only once. About 17% of the sample is taken by the ten largest. Material for sequencing was peripheral blood. These receptors were taken from a human donor in a cohort sampled during active COVID-19.

The V and J genes are TRBV19 and TRBJ1-5; D remains unclear. There are 14 residues in the CDR3. CDR1 and CDR2 from the germline V gene are LNHDA and SQIVND (reference sequence). The CDR3 loop is CVSSRQALNQPQHF. CDR3 nucleotides: TGTGTCTCTTCCAGGCAGGCACTCAATCAGCCCCAGCATTTT.

This chain uses TRBV11-2 with TRBJ1-2, with D unclear. Germline V gives CDR1 SGHAT, CDR2 FQNNGV. There are 15 residues in the CDR3. Deletions cut 3 bases from V and 3 bases from J, with 14 bases between. The CDR3 protein is CASSFQTVKDYGYTF. CDR3 coding DNA: TGTGCCAGCAGCTTCCAGACTGTGAAGGACTATGGCTACACCTTC.

The V gene is TRBV24-1, the J gene TRBJ2-3; TRBD2 aligns across 7 bases. The J segment lost 1 base and the V segment lost 5 bases, leaving 2 bases of the junction unmatched. The CDR3 loop spans 14 amino acids. The germline CDR1 and CDR2 sequences are KGHDR and SFDVKD. The CDR3: CATSGRGGTDTQYF. Written as DNA, the CDR3 is TGTGCCACCAGTGGACGGGGGGGCACAGATACGCAGTATTTT.

This sequence joins TRBV30 and TRBJ2-5; TRBD2 agrees at 9 bases. CDR1 and CDR2 (germline): GTSNPN, SVGIG (reference sequence). The CDR3 sequence is 14 residues long. Trimming took 4 bases from V and 5 from J; bases not matched to a gene: 8. The CDR3 DNA reads as TGTGCCTGGAATGCGGGGGGGCTGAGGGAGACCCAGTACTTC. It yields the protein CAWNAGGLRETQYF.

V and J are TRBV18 and TRBJ1-1; 9 nucleotides agree with TRBD1. Trimming cost V 3 bases and J 4 bases; bases outside gene matches: 6. In germline, CDR1 is KGHSH, CDR2 LQKENI. The CDR3 runs to 15 residues. The CDR3: CASSPGTGRVTEAFF. The CDR3 coding sequence is TGTGCCAGCTCACCCGGGACAGGGAGGGTCACTGAAGCTTTCTTT.

This clone occurred once. This chain joins TRBV5-3 and TRBJ2-7; 8 bases align to TRBD2. TRBV5-3 is identified as an open reading frame with a role that is uncertain. With V trimmed by 3 bases and J by 2 bases, 4 bases remained unmatched. The CDR3 has 14 residues. The CDR3 DNA is TGTGCCAGAAGCTCGGGGGGGTTCCCCTACGAGCAGTACTTC. Amino acid sequence: CARSSGGFPYEQYF.

This clone was seen a few times. V usage is TRBV7-6 and J usage is TRBJ1-5; 9 bases line up with TRBD1. The CDR3 spans 13 residues. Per germline, CDR1 SGHVS and CDR2 FNYEAQ. V gave up 4 bases and J gave up 7 bases; unmatched junction bases: 2. CDR3 amino acids: CASSSQGAQPQHF. CDR3 DNA: TGTGCCAGCAGCTCACAGGGGGCACAGCCCCAGCATTTT.

The chain joins TRBV20-1 to TRBJ2-7, with TRBD2 identical over 8 bases. This CDR3 has 15 amino acids. With V trimmed by 3 bases and J by 0 bases, 7 bases remained unmatched. CDR1 DFQATT and CDR2 SNEGSKA come from the germline V gene (reference sequence). The CDR3 region is CSASSQSGSSYEQYF. The CDR3 region has the DNA TGCAGTGCTAGTTCGCAAAGCGGGAGCTCCTACGAGCAGTACTTC.

The chain joins TRBV19 to TRBJ1-2, with 8 bases lining up with TRBD1. The CDR3 is 16 residues long. V was pared by 6 bases and J by 5 bases, with 14 bases of the junction left unmatched. Germline values: CDR1 LNHDA, CDR2 SQIVND (reference sequence). The CDR3 protein is CASRRPQGGALYGYTF. As DNA, the CDR3 is TGTGCCAGTAGACGACCACAGGGGGGAGCGTTGTATGGCTACACCTTC.

The chain carries TRBV2 and TRBJ2-5; no clear D. Trimming cost V 7 bases and J 2 bases, with 11 bases left between them. The V gene's germline CDR1 is SNHLY and CDR2 FYNNEI. This CDR3 comprises 13 residues. The CDR3 nucleotides are TGTGCCAGCACGCTGCAACTTCAAGAGACCCAGTACTTC. Its translation: CASTLQLQETQYF. The full variable domain, rest sourced from reference TRBV2 and TRBJ2-5, is EPEVTQTPSHQVTQMGQEVILRCVPISNHLYFYWYRQILGQKVEFLVSFYNNEISEKSEIFDDQFSVERPDGSNFTLKIRSTKLEDSAMYFCASTLQLQETQYFGPGTRLLVL.

This chain joins TRBV11-3 and TRBJ1-6; D not certain. CDR1 and CDR2 (germline): SGHNT, YENEEA. This CDR3 comprises 13 residues. The V end was cut by 7 bases, the J end by 9 bases, with 13 bases between. The CDR3 sequence is CASTLRGGSPLHF. CDR3 coding DNA: TGTGCCAGCACTTTGCGCGGTGGTTCACCCCTCCACTTT.

This chain links TRBV16 with TRBJ2-1; D possibly corresponds to TRBD2 (5 bases). The germline V gene encodes CDR1 KGHSY and CDR2 FQNENV. V shed 0 bases and J shed 8 bases, with 8 bases lying between them. This CDR3 spans 13 amino acids. The CDR3, as DNA: TGTGCCAGCAGCCAATCGGGAGTAGATGAGCAGTTCTTC. Its translation is CASSQSGVDEQFF.

V and J are TRBV28 and TRBJ1-6, with TRBD1 as a possible D gene (5 bases). The CDR3 loop spans 15 amino acids. The V and J ends lost 2 bases and 6 bases respectively, with 11 bases between them. Germline V lookup: CDR1 MDHEN, CDR2 SYDVKM. This chain's CDR3 is CASSLTPGGNSPLHF. As DNA, the CDR3 is TGTGCCAGCAGTTTAACTCCGGGGGGTAATTCACCCCTCCACTTT.

The V and J genes are TRBV7-9 and TRBJ2-3; 12 positions match TRBD2. The CDR3 contains 17 residues. V shed 4 bases, J shed 0 bases, and the junction held 5 bases outside the gene matches. Germline V gene lookup returns CDR1 SEHNR and CDR2 FQNEAQ (reference sequence). This chain's CDR3 is CASSSTSGGPSTDTQYF. CDR3 DNA sequence: TGTGCCAGCAGCTCTACTAGCGGGGGGCCTAGCACAGATACGCAGTATTTT.

This chain connects TRBV9 to TRBJ2-5, with 15 bases identical to TRBD2. The CDR3 is 16 amino acids. Unmatched junction bases numbered 3, after V lost 2 bases and J lost 4 bases. Germline CDR1 is SGDLS and CDR2 is YYNGEE. The CDR3 is CASSVGTSGGSETQYF. The CDR3 nucleotides read TGTGCCAGCAGCGTCGGGACTAGCGGGGGGTCAGAGACCCAGTACTTC.

The J gene is TRBJ2-7, the V gene TRBV19; D perhaps matches TRBD2 (6 bases). The germline V gene has CDR1 LNHDA and CDR2 SQIVND (reference sequence). Between the trimmed V and J ends, which lost 8 bases and 0 bases, there was a span of 11 bases. The CDR3 contains 13 residues. The CDR3 bases are TGTGCCAGTGGCGGGACCCACTCCTACGAGCAGTACTTC. Protein product: CASGGTHSYEQYF.

This chain links TRBV7-2 with TRBJ2-7, with 7 bases fitting TRBD2. Germline-derived CDR1 and CDR2 are SGHTA and FQGNSA. The junction had 5 bases not matched to a gene; V was cut back by 4 bases and J by 5 bases. This CDR3 has 13 residues. The CDR3 here is CASSSPSGHEQYF. CDR3 DNA sequence: TGTGCCAGCAGCTCCCCTAGCGGCCACGAGCAGTACTTC.

This chain links TRBV28 with TRBJ2-1; TRBD1 agrees at 11 bases. Germline values: CDR1 MDHEN, CDR2 SYDVKM. Trimming removed 4 bases from V and 5 bases from J; junction bases left unmatched: 7. The CDR3 is 16 amino acids. This CDR3 reads CASSSGTGGEDNEQFF. The CDR3, as DNA: TGTGCCAGCAGTTCTGGGACAGGGGGTGAGGACAATGAGCAGTTCTTC.

A few counts support this clone. A junction boundary mismatches the germline segment, possibly from a read error. The chain recombines TRBV6-6 with TRBJ1-4, with D maybe TRBD1 (6 bases). This CDR3 comprises 14 residues. Germline-derived CDR1 and CDR2 are MNHNY and SVGAGI (reference sequence). The CDR3 sequence is CASTYGGRNEKLFF. Here the CDR3 DNA reads TGTGCCAGCACTTACGGGGGCCGCAATGAAAAACTGTTTTTT.

The J gene is TRBJ2-5, the V gene TRBV7-2; TRBD1 agrees at 7 bases. Trimming cost V 4 bases and J 5 bases; bases outside gene matches: 13. Germline V lookup: CDR1 SGHTA, CDR2 FQGNSA. CDR3 length equals 16 residues. DNA for the CDR3: TGTGCCAGCAGCTCACAACCTCCCGGGACAGATGAGACCCAGTACTTC. This encodes CASSSQPPGTDETQYF.

The genes are TRBV18 and TRBJ2-7; D is perhaps TRBD2 (6 bases). This CDR3 is built from 13 residues. Germline V gene sequence: CDR1 KGHSH, CDR2 LQKENI. Between the trimmed V and J ends, which lost 2 bases and 5 bases, there was a span of 10 bases. The DNA for the CDR3 is TGTGCCAGCTCACCATGGCGGGGCCACGAGCAGTACTTC. Translating it yields CASSPWRGHEQYF.